The T cell receptor (beta chain) under discussion was sequenced for a study of shared clonotypes between healthy human individuals. General study points: Naive subsets, compared against memory subsets, generally had larger estimated richness values.

The input for sorted-subset replicate PCRs was approximately 210 ng DNA, around 30,000 T cell genomes. Here immunoSEQ multiplex PCR was the method, and the copy in TCRdb shows in-frame clones only, minus some. The top ten clones hold approximately 0.56% of a sample with 1,100,000 or so clones, around 82% of them seen once. To note about this clone: Its target is not known.

The CDR3 consists of 16 residues. With V trimmed by 4 bases and J by 5 bases, 5 bases remained unmatched. CDR1 is SGHTA and CDR2 is FQGTGA in the germline V gene. Every one of the donors was a Caucasian adult that lived in Nashville, Tennessee. Investigators divided CD4+ cells into CD45RA+ naive and CD45RA-negative memory subsets. The rearrangement joins TRBV7-3 to TRBJ2-3, with 14 bases that match TRBD2. This TCR came from a man in his late teens or twenties in good health. Some clones in this sample may be carry-over from other donors' samples. The specimen was memory CD4+ T cells from PBMCs. Subset in this sample: CD45RA-negative fraction. CDR3: CASSSGTSGSRDTQYF. The CDR3 DNA reads TGTGCCAGCAGCTCTGGGACTAGCGGGAGTCGAGATACGCAGTATTTT. The whole variable domain, filled in from reference TRBV7-3 and TRBJ2-3, reads GAGVSQTPSNKVTEKGKYVELRCDPISGHTALYWYRQSLGQGPEFLIYFQGTGAADDSGLPNDRFFAVRPEGSVSTLKIQRTERGDSAVYLCASSSGTSGSRDTQYFGPGTRLTVL.